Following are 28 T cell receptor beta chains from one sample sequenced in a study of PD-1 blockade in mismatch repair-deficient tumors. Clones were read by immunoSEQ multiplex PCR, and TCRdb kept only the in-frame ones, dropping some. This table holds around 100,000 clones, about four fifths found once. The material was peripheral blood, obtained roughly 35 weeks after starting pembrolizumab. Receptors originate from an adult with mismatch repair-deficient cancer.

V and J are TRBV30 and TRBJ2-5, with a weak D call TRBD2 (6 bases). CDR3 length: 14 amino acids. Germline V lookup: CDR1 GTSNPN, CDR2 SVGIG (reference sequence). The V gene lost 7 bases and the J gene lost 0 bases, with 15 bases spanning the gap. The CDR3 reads CAFSGLSYQETQYF. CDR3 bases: TGTGCCTTTAGCGGCTTATCGTACCAAGAGACCCAGTACTTC.

The CDR3, as DNA: TGTGCCAGCAGTCCTCGGACAGGGGGAACTGAAGCTTTCTTT. Amino acid sequence: CASSPRTGGTEAFF. The V call is TRBV27, the J call TRBJ1-1, with TRBD1 identical over 10 bases. V shed 5 bases and J 5 bases; nucleotides not matched to a gene: 5. The CDR3 has 14 amino acids. CDR1 is MNHEY, CDR2 SMNVEV, per germline (reference sequence).

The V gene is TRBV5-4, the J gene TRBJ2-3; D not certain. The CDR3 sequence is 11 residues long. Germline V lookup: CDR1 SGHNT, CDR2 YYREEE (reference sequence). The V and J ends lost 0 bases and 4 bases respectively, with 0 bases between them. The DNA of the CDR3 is TGTGCCAGCAGCTTGGCAGATACGCAGTATTTT. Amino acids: CASSLADTQYF.

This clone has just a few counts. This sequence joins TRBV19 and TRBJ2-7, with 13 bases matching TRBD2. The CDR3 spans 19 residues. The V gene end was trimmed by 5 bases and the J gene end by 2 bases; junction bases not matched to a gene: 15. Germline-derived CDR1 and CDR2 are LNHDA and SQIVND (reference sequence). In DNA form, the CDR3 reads TGTGCCAGTAGTGGGCGGACTAGCGGGAGTTCCCCACCGCCCTACGAGCAGTACTTC. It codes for CASSGRTSGSSPPPYEQYF.

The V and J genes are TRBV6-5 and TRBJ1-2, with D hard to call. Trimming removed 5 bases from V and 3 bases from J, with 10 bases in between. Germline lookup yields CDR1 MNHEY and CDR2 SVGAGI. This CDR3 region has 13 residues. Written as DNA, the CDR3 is TGTGCCAGCAGTAATACCAGCTACTATGGCTACACCTTC. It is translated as CASSNTSYYGYTF.

In nucleotides, the CDR3 is TGTGCCAGCAGCCAAGATAGCTTTCAGGCAGAAATAAGGGGCGGCTACACCTTC. It yields the protein CASSQDSFQAEIRGGYTF. The J gene is TRBJ1-2, the V gene TRBV14; tentatively, D is TRBD1 (5 bases). Germline lookup yields CDR1 SGHDN and CDR2 FVKESK. This CDR3 region has 18 residues. V gave up 0 bases and J gave up 8 bases, with 25 bases separating them.

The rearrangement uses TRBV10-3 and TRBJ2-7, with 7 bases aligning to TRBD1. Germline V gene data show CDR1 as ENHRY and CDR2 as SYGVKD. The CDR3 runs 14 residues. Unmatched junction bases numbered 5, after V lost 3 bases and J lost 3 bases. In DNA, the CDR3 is TGTGCCATCAGTGAAGCAGGGGGAAACTACGAGCAGTACTTC. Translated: CAISEAGGNYEQYF.

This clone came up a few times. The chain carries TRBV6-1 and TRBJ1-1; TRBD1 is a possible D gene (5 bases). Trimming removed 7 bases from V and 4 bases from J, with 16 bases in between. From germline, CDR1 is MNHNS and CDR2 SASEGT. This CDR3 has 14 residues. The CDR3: CASTRGRGGTEAFF. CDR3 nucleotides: TGTGCCAGCACACGGGGACGTGGTGGCACTGAAGCTTTCTTT.

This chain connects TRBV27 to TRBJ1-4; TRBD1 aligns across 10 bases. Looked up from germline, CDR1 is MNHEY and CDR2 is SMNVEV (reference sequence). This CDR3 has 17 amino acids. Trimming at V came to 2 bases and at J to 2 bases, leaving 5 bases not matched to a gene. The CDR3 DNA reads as TGTGCCAGCAGTTTAAAAGACAGGGGGCGGACTAATGAAAAACTGTTTTTT. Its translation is CASSLKDRGRTNEKLFF.

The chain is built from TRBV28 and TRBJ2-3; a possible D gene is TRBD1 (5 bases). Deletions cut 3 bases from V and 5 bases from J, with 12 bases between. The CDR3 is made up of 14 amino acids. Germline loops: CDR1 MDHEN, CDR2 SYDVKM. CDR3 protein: CASSLNRKGDTQYF. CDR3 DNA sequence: TGTGCCAGCAGTTTGAACAGGAAAGGAGATACGCAGTATTTT.

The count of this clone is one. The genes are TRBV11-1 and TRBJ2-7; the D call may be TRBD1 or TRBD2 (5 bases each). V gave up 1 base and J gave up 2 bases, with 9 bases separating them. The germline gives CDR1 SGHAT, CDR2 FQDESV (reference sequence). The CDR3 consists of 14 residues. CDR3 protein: CASSLERGAYEQYF. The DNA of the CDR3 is TGTGCCAGCAGCTTAGAAAGAGGGGCCTACGAGCAGTACTTC. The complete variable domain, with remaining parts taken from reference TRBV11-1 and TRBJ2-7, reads EAEVAQSPRYKITEKSQAVAFWCDPISGHATLYWYRQILGQGPELLVQFQDESVVDDSQLPKDRFSAERLKGVDSTLKIQPAELGDSAMYLCASSLERGAYEQYFGPGTRLTVT.

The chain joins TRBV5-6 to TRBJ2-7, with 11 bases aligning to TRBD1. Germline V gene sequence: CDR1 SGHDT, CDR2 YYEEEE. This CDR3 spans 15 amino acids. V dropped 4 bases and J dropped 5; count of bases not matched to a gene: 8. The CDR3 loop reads CASSLGQGANHEQYF. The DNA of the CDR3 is TGTGCCAGCAGCCTAGGACAGGGGGCGAATCACGAGCAGTACTTC.

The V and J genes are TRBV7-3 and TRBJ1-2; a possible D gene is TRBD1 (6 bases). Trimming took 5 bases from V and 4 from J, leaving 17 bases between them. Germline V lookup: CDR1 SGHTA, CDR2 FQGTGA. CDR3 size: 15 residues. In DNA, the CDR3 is TGTGCCAGCAGCCTCGAGGGGCAGGGGTCCTATGGCTACACCTTC. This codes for CASSLEGQGSYGYTF.

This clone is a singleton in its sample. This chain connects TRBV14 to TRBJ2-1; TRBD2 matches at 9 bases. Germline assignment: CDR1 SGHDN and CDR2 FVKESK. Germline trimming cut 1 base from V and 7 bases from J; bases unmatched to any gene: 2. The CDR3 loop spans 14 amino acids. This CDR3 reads CASSQGLAANEQFF. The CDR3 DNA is TGTGCCAGCAGCCAAGGACTAGCGGCGAATGAGCAGTTCTTC.

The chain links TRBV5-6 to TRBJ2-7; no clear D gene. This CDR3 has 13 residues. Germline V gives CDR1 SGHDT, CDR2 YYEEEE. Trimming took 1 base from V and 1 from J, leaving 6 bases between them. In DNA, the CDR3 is TGTGCCAGCAGCTTGTCACAGTCCTACGAGCAGTACTTC. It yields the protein CASSLSQSYEQYF.

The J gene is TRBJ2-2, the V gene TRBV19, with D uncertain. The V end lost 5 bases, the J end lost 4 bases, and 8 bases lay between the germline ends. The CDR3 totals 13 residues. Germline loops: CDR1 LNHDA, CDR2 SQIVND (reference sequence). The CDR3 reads CASSPARTGELFF. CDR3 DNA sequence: TGTGCCAGTAGTCCAGCCCGCACCGGGGAGCTGTTTTTT.

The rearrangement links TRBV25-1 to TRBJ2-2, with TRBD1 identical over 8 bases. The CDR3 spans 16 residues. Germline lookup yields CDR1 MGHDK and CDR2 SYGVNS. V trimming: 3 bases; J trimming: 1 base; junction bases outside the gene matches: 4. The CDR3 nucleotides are TGTGCCAGCAGTGAGGGGACAGGAATGAACACCGGGGAGCTGTTTTTT. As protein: CASSEGTGMNTGELFF.

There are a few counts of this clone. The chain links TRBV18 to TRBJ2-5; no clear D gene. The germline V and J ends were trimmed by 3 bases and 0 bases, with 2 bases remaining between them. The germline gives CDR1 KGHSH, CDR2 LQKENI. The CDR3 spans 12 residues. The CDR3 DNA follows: TGTGCCAGCTCACCGTACCAAGAGACCCAGTACTTC. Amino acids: CASSPYQETQYF.

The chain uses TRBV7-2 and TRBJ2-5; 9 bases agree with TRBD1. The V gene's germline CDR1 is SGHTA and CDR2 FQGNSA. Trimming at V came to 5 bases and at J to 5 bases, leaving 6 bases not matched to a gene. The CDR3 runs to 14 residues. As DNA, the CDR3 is TGTGCCAGCAGCGAGGGACAGGGTAAGGAGACCCAGTACTTC. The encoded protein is CASSEGQGKETQYF.

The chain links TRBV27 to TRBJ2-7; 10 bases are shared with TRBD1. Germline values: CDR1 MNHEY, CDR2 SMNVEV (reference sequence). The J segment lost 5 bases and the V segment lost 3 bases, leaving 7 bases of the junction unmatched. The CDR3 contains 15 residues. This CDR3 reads CASSFGTGDSDEQYF. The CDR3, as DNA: TGTGCCAGCAGTTTCGGGACAGGGGACAGCGACGAGCAGTACTTC.

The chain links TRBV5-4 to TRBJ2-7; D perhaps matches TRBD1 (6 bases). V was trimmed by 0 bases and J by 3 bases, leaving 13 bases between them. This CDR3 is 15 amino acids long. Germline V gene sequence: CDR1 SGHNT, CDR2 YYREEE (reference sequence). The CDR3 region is CASSLVLQGGYEQYF. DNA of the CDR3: TGTGCCAGCAGCTTGGTCTTACAGGGTGGCTACGAGCAGTACTTC.

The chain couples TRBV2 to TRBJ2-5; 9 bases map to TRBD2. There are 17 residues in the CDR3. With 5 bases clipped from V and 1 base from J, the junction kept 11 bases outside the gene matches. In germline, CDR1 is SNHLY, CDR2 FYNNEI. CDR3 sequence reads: CASSSFLTSGLQETQYF. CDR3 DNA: TGTGCCAGCAGTTCCTTTTTGACTAGCGGCCTCCAAGAGACCCAGTACTTC.

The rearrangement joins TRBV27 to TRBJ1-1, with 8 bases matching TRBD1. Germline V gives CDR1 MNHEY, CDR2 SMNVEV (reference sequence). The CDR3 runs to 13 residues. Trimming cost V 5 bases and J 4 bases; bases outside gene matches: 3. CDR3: CASSAGGLTEAFF. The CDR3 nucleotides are TGTGCCAGCAGTGCAGGGGGCCTCACTGAAGCTTTCTTT.

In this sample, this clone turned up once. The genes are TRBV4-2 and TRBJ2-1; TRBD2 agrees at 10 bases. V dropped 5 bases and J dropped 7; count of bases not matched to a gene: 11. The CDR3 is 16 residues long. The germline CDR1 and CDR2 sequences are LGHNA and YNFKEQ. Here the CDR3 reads CASSGGLAGVVNEQFF. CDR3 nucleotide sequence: TGTGCCAGCAGCGGGGGTCTAGCGGGAGTGGTTAATGAGCAGTTCTTC.

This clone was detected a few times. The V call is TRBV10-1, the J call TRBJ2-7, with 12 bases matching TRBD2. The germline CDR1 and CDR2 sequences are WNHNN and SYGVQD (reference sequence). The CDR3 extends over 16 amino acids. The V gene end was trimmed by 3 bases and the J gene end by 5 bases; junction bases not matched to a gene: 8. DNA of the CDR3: TGCGCCAGCAGTGAAAACGGACTAGCGGGACAGAACGAGCAGTACTTC. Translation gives CASSENGLAGQNEQYF.

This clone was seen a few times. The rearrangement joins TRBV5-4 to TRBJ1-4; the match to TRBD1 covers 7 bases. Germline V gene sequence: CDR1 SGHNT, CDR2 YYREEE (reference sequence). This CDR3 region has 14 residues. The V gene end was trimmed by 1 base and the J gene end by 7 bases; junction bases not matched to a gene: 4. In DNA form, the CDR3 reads TGTGCCAGCAGCTTGAAGGGGGCACGTGAAAAACTGTTTTTT. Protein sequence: CASSLKGAREKLFF.

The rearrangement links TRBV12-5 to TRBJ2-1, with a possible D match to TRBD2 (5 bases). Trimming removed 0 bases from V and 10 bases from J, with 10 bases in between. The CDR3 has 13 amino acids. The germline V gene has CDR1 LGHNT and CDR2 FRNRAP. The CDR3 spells CASGLVLEREQFF. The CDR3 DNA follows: TGTGCTAGTGGTTTGGTTTTAGAGCGGGAGCAGTTCTTC.

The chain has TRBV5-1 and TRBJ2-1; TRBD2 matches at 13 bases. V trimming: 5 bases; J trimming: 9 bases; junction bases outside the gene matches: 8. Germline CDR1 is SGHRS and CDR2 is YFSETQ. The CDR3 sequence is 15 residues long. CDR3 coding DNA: TGCGCCAGCAGGAGGACTAGCGGGAGTGAGAGTGAGCAGTTCTTC. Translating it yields CASRRTSGSESEQFF.